The entry below gives a single T cell receptor (beta chain) sequence along with its context. The antigen remains undetermined. Other DNA sequences in the sample encode the same CDR3. Germline V gene lookup returns CDR1 SGHAT and CDR2 FQNNGV. With 5 bases clipped from V and 1 base from J, the junction kept 3 bases outside the gene matches. The CDR3 runs to 14 residues. Investigators spread the genomic DNA of each subset evenly over several immunoSEQ plates. The repertoire was sequenced with immunoSEQ multiplex PCR; TCRdb's copy has only in-frame clones and lacks some. Of roughly 2,300,000 clones in the sample, roughly 92% were seen once. Everyone who donated was a Caucasian adult who lived in Nashville, Tennessee. This record belongs to a study of shared clonotypes between healthy human individuals. The overall study: Three plates were used per donor for CD4 naive, three for CD4 memory, two for CD8 naive and one for CD8 memory. Whole-study results and caveats: Sampling included only blood; tissue repertoires likely differ.

What was sequenced was naive CD4+ T cells from PBMCs. Subset defined: CD45RA+ positively selected. This chain connects TRBV11-2 to TRBJ2-7; the match to TRBD2 covers 9 bases. This clonotype was obtained from a man aged 18 to 30 in good health. Some clones in this sample may be carry-over from other donors' samples. In nucleotides, the CDR3 is TGTGCCAGCAGCCTCCTAGCGGGATCCTACGAGCAGTACTTC. Translated: CASSLLAGSYEQYF.